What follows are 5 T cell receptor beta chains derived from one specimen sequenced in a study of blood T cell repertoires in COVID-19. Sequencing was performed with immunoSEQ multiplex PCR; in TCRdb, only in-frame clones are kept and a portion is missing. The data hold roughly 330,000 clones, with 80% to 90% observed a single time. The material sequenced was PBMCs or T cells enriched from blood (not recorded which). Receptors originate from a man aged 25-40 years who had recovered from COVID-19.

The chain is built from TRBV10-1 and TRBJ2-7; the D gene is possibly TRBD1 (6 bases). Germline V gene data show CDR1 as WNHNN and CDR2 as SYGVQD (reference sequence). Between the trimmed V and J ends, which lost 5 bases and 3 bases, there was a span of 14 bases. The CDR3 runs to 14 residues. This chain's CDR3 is CASSPTRGNYEQYF. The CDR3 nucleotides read TGCGCCAGCAGTCCGACGAGGGGGAACTACGAGCAGTACTTC.

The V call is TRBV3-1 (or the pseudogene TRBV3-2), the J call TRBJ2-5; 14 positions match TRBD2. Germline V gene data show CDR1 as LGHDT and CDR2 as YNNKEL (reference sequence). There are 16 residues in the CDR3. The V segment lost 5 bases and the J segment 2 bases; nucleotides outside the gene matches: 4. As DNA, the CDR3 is TGTGCCAGCAGCTATGGACTAGCGGGGGGTCAAGAGACCCAGTACTTC. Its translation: CASSYGLAGGQETQYF.

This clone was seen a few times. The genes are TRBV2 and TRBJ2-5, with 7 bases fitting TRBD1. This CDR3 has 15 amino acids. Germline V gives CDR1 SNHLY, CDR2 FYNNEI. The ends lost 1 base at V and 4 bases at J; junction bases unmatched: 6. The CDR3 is CASSEGGGALETQYF. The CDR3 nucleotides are TGTGCCAGCAGTGAAGGAGGGGGCGCGTTAGAGACCCAGTACTTC.

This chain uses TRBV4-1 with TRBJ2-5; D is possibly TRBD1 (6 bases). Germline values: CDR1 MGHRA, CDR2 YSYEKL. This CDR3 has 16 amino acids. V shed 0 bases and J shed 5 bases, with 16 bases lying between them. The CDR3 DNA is TGCGCCAGCAGCCAAGAACCCCTGGACAGATCGGAGACCCAGTACTTC. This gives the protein CASSQEPLDRSETQYF.

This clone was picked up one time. DNA of the CDR3: TGTGCCAGTAGTATCCAGGCCCTGAGCTCTGGAAACACCATATATTTT. This translates into CASSIQALSSGNTIYF. J is TRBJ1-3 and V is TRBV19; no reliable D call. V lost 3 bases, J lost 0 bases, and 12 bases lay in between. The CDR3 is 16 residues long. The V gene's germline CDR1 is LNHDA and CDR2 SQIVND (reference sequence).